These T cell receptor beta chains were read from a single sample in a study of OX40 agonist ivuxolimab in advanced cancers. Repertoires were generated with immunoSEQ multiplex PCR, while TCRdb's copy carries only in-frame clones and drops some. The repertoire holds tens of thousands of clones, with 65% to 85% as singletons. The specimen comprised CD4+ or CD8+ T cells sorted from blood, sampled in a trial of the OX40 agonist ivuxolimab. These receptor sequences come from an adult with an advanced solid tumor such as melanoma, head and neck, liver or kidney cancer. Both conserved end residues are trimmed from each CDR3. Clone size appears in some rows only: once, few, many, or a class for an expanded clone.

V: TRBV29-1; size: NA; CDR3: SVEDLARTEAF
V: TRBV11-2; size: once; CDR3: ASSLGSGFEQY
V: TRBV18; size: few; CDR3: ASSPGSNSGNTIY
V: TRBV6-5; size: NA; CDR3: ASSSPGQGNYGYT
V: TRBV20-1; size: NA; CDR3: SASTSIAF
V: TRBV18; size: few; CDR3: ASSPDRGHTEAF
V: TRBV7-2; size: NA; CDR3: ASSRNVNTGELF
V: TRBV4-2; size: once; CDR3: ASSQDPASSYEQY
V: TRBV5-1; size: NA; CDR3: ASSLGLGTGSGYEQY
V: TRBV19; size: NA; CDR3: ASTLGGKTGELF
V: TRBV7-9; size: NA; CDR3: ASSLGQGSNSPLH
V: TRBV5-4; size: NA; CDR3: ASRRLADTDTQY
V: TRBV2; size: once; CDR3: ASLGVTNTGELF
V: TRBV7-9; size: NA; CDR3: ASRPLAGGNNEQF
V: TRBV19; size: NA; CDR3: ASSTGPRDGRGVAEAF
V: TRBV28; size: few; CDR3: ASNSNELGQY
V: TRBV30; size: NA; CDR3: ASTRQGSGTNEQF
V: TRBV5-1; size: NA; CDR3: ASSPGYGGANSPLH
V: TRBV6-5; size: NA; CDR3: ASRRRDTEAF
V: TRBV5-4; size: NA; CDR3: ASSATSEAYEQY
V: TRBV11-1; size: NA; CDR3: ASSYRAISGNTIY
V: TRBV6-1; size: many; CDR3: ASSDPGQGTSYEQY
V: TRBV7-9; size: few; CDR3: ASSLAWAGYT
V: TRBV7-6; size: NA; CDR3: ASSARGSWANEKLF
V: TRBV30; size: NA; CDR3: ATIETRDYGYT
V: TRBV9; size: NA; CDR3: ASSPRLAGGSYNEQF
V: TRBV29-1; size: NA; CDR3: SVAKGSSYNEQF
V: TRBV7-9; size: NA; CDR3: ASSLFGSGNTDTQY
V: TRBV11-2; size: NA; CDR3: ASSLRGGAGQPQH
V: TRBV18; size: NA; CDR3: ASSPVTSGTDTQY
V: TRBV2; size: NA; CDR3: ASTSSGLAHNEQF
V: TRBV28; size: few; CDR3: ASSSQGANVLT
V: TRBV19; size: NA; CDR3: ASSRRTSGSNEQF
V: TRBV7-9; size: once; CDR3: ASSLGARTGPRQETQY
V: TRBV19; size: NA; CDR3: ASSIGGLAGGSYEQY
V: TRBV11-1; size: NA; CDR3: ASSLGRSYEQY
V: TRBV27; size: NA; CDR3: ASSSGQGLYQPQH
V: TRBV29-1; size: few; CDR3: SVQESYEQY
V: TRBV27; size: NA; CDR3: ASSPRQDPKKAF
V: TRBV18; size: NA; CDR3: ASSMTGQTLNTEAF
V: TRBV5-4; size: NA; CDR3: ASSLANPRLNTEAF
V: TRBV6-6; size: NA; CDR3: ASSTGTSTETQY
V: TRBV11-2; size: NA; CDR3: ASSSLGATDTQY
V: TRBV11-3; size: NA; CDR3: ASSDREGQPQH
V: TRBV6-5; size: NA; CDR3: ATRRGLFGNTIY
V: TRBV2; size: NA; CDR3: ASKRDAGRTDTQY
V: TRBV5-4; size: NA; CDR3: ASRQTSGTYNEQF
V: TRBV19; size: NA; CDR3: ASDGGQGAGNTIY
V: TRBV6-6; size: NA; CDR3: ASSLGTGLDGYT
V: TRBV1; size: NA; CDR3: TSTPDIEGTNTEAF
V: TRBV28; size: NA; CDR3: ASSIPGQLSGANVLT
V: TRBV7-2; size: NA; CDR3: ASSQTSGSRDTQY
V: TRBV4-1; size: NA; CDR3: ASSQVFTLAGVTYNEQF
V: TRBV6-1; size: NA; CDR3: ASSFRDSNQPQH
V: TRBV30; size: NA; CDR3: AWSRQANTIY
V: TRBV28; size: NA; CDR3: ASSFTSGGAQPQH
V: TRBV21-1; size: NA; CDR3: ASSKEAGGPAISSQPQH
V: TRBV5-4; size: NA; CDR3: ASSSGTGLYNEQF
V: TRBV6-1; size: once; CDR3: ASRGQGVAEQY
V: TRBV6-5; size: NA; CDR3: ASSVQKGSNQPQH